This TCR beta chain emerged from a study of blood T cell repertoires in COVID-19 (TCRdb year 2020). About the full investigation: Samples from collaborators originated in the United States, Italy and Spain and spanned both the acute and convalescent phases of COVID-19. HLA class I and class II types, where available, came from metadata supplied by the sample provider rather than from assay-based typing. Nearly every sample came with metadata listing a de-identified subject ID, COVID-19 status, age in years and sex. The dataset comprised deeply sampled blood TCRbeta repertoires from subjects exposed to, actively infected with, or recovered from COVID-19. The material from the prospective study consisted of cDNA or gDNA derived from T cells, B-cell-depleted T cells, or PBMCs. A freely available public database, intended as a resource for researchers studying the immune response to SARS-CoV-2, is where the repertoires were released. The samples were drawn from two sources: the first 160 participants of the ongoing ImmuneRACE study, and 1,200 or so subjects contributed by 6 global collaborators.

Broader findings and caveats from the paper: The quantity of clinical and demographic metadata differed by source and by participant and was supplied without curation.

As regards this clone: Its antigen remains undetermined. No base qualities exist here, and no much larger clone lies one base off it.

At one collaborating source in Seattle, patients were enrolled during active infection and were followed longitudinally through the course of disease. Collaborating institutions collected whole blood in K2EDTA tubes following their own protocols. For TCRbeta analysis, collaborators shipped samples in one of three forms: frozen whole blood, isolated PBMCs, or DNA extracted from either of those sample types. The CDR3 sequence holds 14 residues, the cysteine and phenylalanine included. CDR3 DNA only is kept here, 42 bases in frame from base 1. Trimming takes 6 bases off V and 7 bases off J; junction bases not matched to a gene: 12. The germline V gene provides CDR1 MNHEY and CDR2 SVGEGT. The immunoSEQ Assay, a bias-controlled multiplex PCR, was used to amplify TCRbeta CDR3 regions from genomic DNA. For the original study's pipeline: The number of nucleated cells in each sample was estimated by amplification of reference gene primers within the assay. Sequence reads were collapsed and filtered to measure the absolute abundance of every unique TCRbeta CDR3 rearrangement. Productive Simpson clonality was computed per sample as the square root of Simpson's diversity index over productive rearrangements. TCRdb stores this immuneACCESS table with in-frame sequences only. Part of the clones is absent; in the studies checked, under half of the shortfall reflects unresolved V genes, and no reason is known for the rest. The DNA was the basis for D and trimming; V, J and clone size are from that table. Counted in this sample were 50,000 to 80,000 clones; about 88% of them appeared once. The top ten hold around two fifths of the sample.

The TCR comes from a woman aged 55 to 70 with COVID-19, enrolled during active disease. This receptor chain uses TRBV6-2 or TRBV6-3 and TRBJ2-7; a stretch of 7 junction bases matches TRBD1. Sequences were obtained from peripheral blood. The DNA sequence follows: TGTGCCAGCAGCCTACCCTTAGGGGGCCGAGAGCAGTACTTC. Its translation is CASSLPLGGREQYF.